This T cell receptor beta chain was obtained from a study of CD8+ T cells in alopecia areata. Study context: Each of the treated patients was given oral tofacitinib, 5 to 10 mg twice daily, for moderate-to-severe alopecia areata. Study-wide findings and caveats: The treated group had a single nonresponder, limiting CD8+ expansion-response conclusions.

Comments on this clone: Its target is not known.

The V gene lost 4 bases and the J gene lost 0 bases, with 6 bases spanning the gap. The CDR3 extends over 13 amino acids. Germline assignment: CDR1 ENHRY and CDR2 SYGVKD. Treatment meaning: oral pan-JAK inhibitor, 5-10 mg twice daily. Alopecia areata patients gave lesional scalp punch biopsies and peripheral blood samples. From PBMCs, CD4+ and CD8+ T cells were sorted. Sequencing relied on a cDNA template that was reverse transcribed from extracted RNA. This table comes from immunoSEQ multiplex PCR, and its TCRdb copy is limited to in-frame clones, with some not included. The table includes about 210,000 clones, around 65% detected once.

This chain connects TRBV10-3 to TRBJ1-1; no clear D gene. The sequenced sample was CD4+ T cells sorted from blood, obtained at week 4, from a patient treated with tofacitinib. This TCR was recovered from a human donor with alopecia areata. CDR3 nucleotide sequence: TGTGCCATCAGTGGTAGCTTGAACACTGAAGCTTTCTTT. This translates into CAISGSLNTEAFF.